Shown below are 3 T cell receptor beta chains from a single sample sequenced in a study of T cells in Graves' hyperthyroidism and ophthalmopathy. The source material, RNA transcripts, was used to amplify TCR beta CDR3 regions. Using the HTBI primer set, a first-round RT-PCR was run on the TCR CDR3. TCRdb fed the multiplex PCR reads into MiXCR, producing one record per CDR3 protein. The table records under 350,000 distinct CDR3 sequences, about a sixth of them present only once. Sequenced material: blood. Receptors originate from an older woman with Graves' ophthalmopathy.

This clonotype was counted ten times or more. Here the CDR3 DNA reads TGTGCCAGCAGCGATTACAGGGTGGAAGCTTTCTTT. This gives the protein CASSDYRVEAFF. This chain links TRBV28 with TRBJ1-1; D possibly corresponds to TRBD1 (6 bases). The CDR3 sequence is 12 residues long. V was clipped by 6 bases and J by 8 bases, with 13 bases between them. Per germline, CDR1 MDHEN and CDR2 SYDVKM.

This rearrangement joins TRBV5-1 to TRBJ2-7, with D possibly matching TRBD2 (7 bases). V lost 0 bases and J 3 bases, leaving 13 bases between the germline ends. Per the germline V gene, CDR1 is SGHRS and CDR2 is YFSETQ. This CDR3 is 15 amino acids long. Written as DNA, the CDR3 is TGCGCCAGCAGCTTGGCCGGAGGGGGGGACTACGAGCAGTACTTC. Translation gives CASSLAGGGDYEQYF.

This clonotype was detected many times. The CDR3 is CASRLSSYNEQFF. The DNA for the CDR3 is TGTGCCAGCAGACTCTCCTCCTACAATGAGCAGTTCTTC. The chain is built from TRBV7-9 and TRBJ2-1; no reliable D call. Germline assignment: CDR1 SEHNR and CDR2 FQNEAQ (reference sequence). V was trimmed by 6 bases and J by 0 bases, leaving 6 bases between them. This CDR3 contains 13 residues.